Shown below are 26 T cell receptor beta chains from a single sample sequenced in a study of molecular identifiers for immune sequencing clone quantification. TCRdb used MiXCR to reprocess the PCR reads, holding one entry per CDR3 protein. Of some 65,000 distinct CDR3 sequences in the sample, roughly 20% were seen once. Sequences were obtained from naive CD8+ T cells from blood, with Jurkat cell RNA spiked in. Subset reported: FACS-sorted CD8+CD4-CCR7+CD45RA+ naive T cells. The receptor source for this set is a human donor in good health. Some libraries in this study had Jurkat cell RNA spiked in.

This clonotype occurred many times. This rearrangement joins TRBV28 to TRBJ1-5, with D hard to call. This CDR3 region has 14 residues. Germline V gene data show CDR1 as MDHEN and CDR2 as SYDVKM. V was shortened by 8 bases and J by 6 bases, with 17 bases between the two germline ends. The CDR3 DNA reads as TGTGCCAGCCTCGAGGCGGGGTCAGCTCAGCCCCAGCATTTT. Translating gives CASLEAGSAQPQHF.

This clonotype was recorded many times. The genes are TRBV15 and TRBJ1-4; tentatively, D is TRBD1 (6 bases). The V end was cut by 6 bases, the J end by 7 bases, with 15 bases between. Germline V gives CDR1 LNHNV, CDR2 YYDKDF (reference sequence). This CDR3 region has 14 residues. The CDR3 coding sequence is TGTGCCACCAGGTTACAGGGTTCTATTGAAAAACTGTTTTTT. This encodes CATRLQGSIEKLFF.

As regards this clonotype: A much larger clonotype is one base distant, so this may be a read error. This CDR3 is missing its conserved last phenylalanine or tryptophan, likely due to a read error. V usage is TRBV13 and J usage is TRBJ2-7; no definite D call. CDR3 length: 13 amino acids. Germline V CDR1 and CDR2: PRHDT, FYEKMQ (reference sequence). Trimming removed 5 bases at V and 6 bases at J, with 14 bases between. The CDR3 protein is CASSPSRHFEQYS. The CDR3 DNA reads TGTGCCAGCAGCCCGAGCCGACATTTCGAGCAGTACTCC.

This chain links TRBV27 with TRBJ1-2, with D unresolved. V lost 5 bases to trimming and J lost 4 bases, with 11 bases between them. Germline assignment: CDR1 MNHEY and CDR2 SMNVEV (reference sequence). This CDR3 is 13 amino acids long. CDR3 coding DNA: TGTGCCAGCAGTGAGGGAGACGGCTATGGCTACACCTTC. Its protein is CASSEGDGYGYTF.

This clonotype has a count of ten or more. The J gene is TRBJ1-1, the V gene TRBV7-9; D is uncertain. V lost 1 base to trimming and J lost 0 bases, with 12 bases between them. Germline loops: CDR1 SEHNR, CDR2 FQNEAQ (reference sequence). The CDR3 has 16 residues. CDR3 in amino acids: CASSLVRGAMNTEAFF. The CDR3 DNA reads as TGTGCCAGCAGCTTAGTTCGCGGAGCCATGAACACTGAAGCTTTCTTT.

This clonotype was recorded at least ten times. CDR3 sequence: CASSYYSYEQYF. The CDR3 DNA reads TGTGCCAGCAGTTACTACTCCTACGAGCAGTACTTC. This chain uses TRBV7-6 with TRBJ2-7, with D unclear. CDR3 length: 12 amino acids. Germline V gene data show CDR1 as SGHVS and CDR2 as FNYEAQ. V lost 6 bases, J lost 0 bases, and 6 bases lay in between.

The table lists this clonotype with many counts. CDR3 loop: CASSLRLAESTDTQYF. The CDR3 DNA reads as TGTGCCAGCAGTTTACGGCTAGCGGAGAGCACAGATACGCAGTATTTT. The gene calls are TRBV27 and TRBJ2-3, with 7 bases aligning to TRBD2. The V gene end was trimmed by 2 bases and the J gene end by 0 bases; junction bases not matched to a gene: 5. The V gene's germline CDR1 is MNHEY and CDR2 SMNVEV (reference sequence). The CDR3 contains 16 residues.

This clonotype came up many times. The CDR3 DNA follows: TGCAGCGACATAAAGGGACTAGCGGGAGGCGAGCAGTACTTC. Protein sequence: CSDIKGLAGGEQYF. The chain has TRBV29-1 and TRBJ2-7, with TRBD2 matching 15 bases. CDR1 is SQVTM and CDR2 is ANQGSEA in the germline V gene. The CDR3 consists of 14 residues. V trimming: 7 bases; J trimming: 6 bases; junction bases outside the gene matches: 7.

This clonotype was recorded at least ten times. The CDR3 reads CASSPGRGLGPYTQYF. The CDR3, as DNA: TGTGCCAGCAGCCCCGGCAGGGGTTTGGGCCCTTATACGCAGTATTTT. The chain recombines TRBV9 with TRBJ2-3; D is perhaps TRBD1 (6 bases). V lost 4 bases and J lost 7, with 22 bases in between. Looked up from germline, CDR1 is SGDLS and CDR2 is YYNGEE. The CDR3 length is 16 residues. Variable domain in full (rest from reference TRBV9 and TRBJ2-3): DSGVTQTPKHLITATGQRVTLRCSPRSGDLSVYWYQQSLDQGLQFLIQYYNGEERAKGNILERFSAQQFPDLHSELNLSSLELGDSALYFCASSPGRGLGPYTQYFGPGTRLTVL.

About this clonotype itself: The junction departs from the called germline gene at one end, perhaps through a read error. The CDR3 region has the DNA TGTGCCAGCAGTTACTCGGAACGTCCTTACGAGCAGTGCTTC. This translates into CASSYSERPYEQCF. J is TRBJ2-7 and V is TRBV6-5; no clear D gene. The CDR3 is 14 amino acids. The germline gives CDR1 MNHEY, CDR2 SVGAGI.

The chain uses TRBV27 and TRBJ2-7; D may be TRBD1 or TRBD2 (5 bases each). Trimming removed 6 bases from V and 3 bases from J, with 15 bases in between. There are 14 residues in the CDR3. The germline V gene has CDR1 MNHEY and CDR2 SMNVEV (reference sequence). The CDR3 DNA sequence: TGTGCCAGCAGAGCCGGGGCAGGAAACTACGAGCAGTACTTC. Amino acid sequence: CASRAGAGNYEQYF.

The V gene is TRBV2, the J gene TRBJ2-7; 7 nucleotides line up with TRBD2. The V segment lost 7 bases and the J segment 2 bases; nucleotides outside the gene matches: 5. Germline loops: CDR1 SNHLY, CDR2 FYNNEI. The CDR3 has 13 residues. The CDR3 coding sequence is TGTGCCAGCACCACTAGCGCCGCCTACGAGCAGTACTTC. Its protein is CASTTSAAYEQYF. The complete variable domain, with remaining parts taken from reference TRBV2 and TRBJ2-7, reads EPEVTQTPSHQVTQMGQEVILRCVPISNHLYFYWYRQILGQKVEFLVSFYNNEISEKSEIFDDQFSVERPDGSNFTLKIRSTKLEDSAMYFCASTTSAAYEQYFGPGTRLTVT.

The chain recombines TRBV15 with TRBJ2-7; no clear D. The length of the CDR3 is 13 residues. Germline V gene sequence: CDR1 LNHNV, CDR2 YYDKDF (reference sequence). The V end was cut by 5 bases, the J end by 5 bases, with 13 bases between. CDR3 sequence reads: CATSGDRFHEQYF. CDR3 in DNA: TGTGCCACCAGCGGGGATAGATTTCACGAGCAGTACTTC.

This clonotype was observed many times. The chain joins TRBV20-1 to TRBJ2-1; TRBD2 matches 11 bases. Germline V gives CDR1 DFQATT, CDR2 SNEGSKA (reference sequence). V dropped 6 bases and J dropped 3; count of bases not matched to a gene: 4. The CDR3 loop spans 14 amino acids. In nucleotides, the CDR3 is TGCAGTGCCCAGCTAGCGGGAGGCTACAATGAGCAGTTCTTC. Amino acids: CSAQLAGGYNEQFF.

This sequence joins TRBV9 and TRBJ2-7; perhaps TRBD2 as D (6 bases). Germline V gene lookup returns CDR1 SGDLS and CDR2 YYNGEE. The V end lost 3 bases, the J end lost 5 bases, and 15 bases lay between the germline ends. The CDR3 sequence is 14 residues long. CDR3 nucleotides: TGTGCCAGCAGCGAGACCCGGGCGGGGAACGAGCAGTACTTC. It codes for CASSETRAGNEQYF.

This clonotype has at least ten counts. This chain joins TRBV28 and TRBJ1-2, with 7 bases lining up with TRBD1. The V gene's germline CDR1 is MDHEN and CDR2 SYDVKM. The junction had 15 bases not matched to a gene; V was cut back by 4 bases and J by 4 bases. The CDR3 has 17 amino acids. Here the CDR3 reads CASSSNPRQGWSYGYTF. CDR3 sequence (DNA): TGTGCCAGCAGTTCCAACCCCAGACAGGGTTGGAGCTATGGCTACACCTTC.

This clonotype has a count of ten or more. This chain's CDR3 is CSVESGQGSSYNEQFF. As DNA, the CDR3 is TGCAGCGTTGAGAGTGGACAGGGAAGCTCCTACAATGAGCAGTTCTTC. The chain couples TRBV29-1 to TRBJ2-1; TRBD1 agrees at 8 bases. The CDR3 is made up of 16 amino acids. After removal of 3 bases from V and 0 bases from J, the junction contained 7 bases not matched to a gene. Per germline, CDR1 SQVTM and CDR2 ANQGSEA.

A few counts support this clonotype. The V call is TRBV7-9, the J call TRBJ2-1, with D unclear. The length of the CDR3 is 15 residues. With 1 base removed from V and 7 bases from J, the gap between germline ends came to 14 bases. The germline gives CDR1 SEHNR, CDR2 FQNEAQ (reference sequence). CDR3: CASSLGQPSLNEQFF. Written as DNA, the CDR3 is TGTGCCAGCAGCTTAGGTCAGCCCAGCTTAAATGAGCAGTTCTTC.

Turning to this clonotype: Being one base from a much bigger clone, this may be a read error. This chain links TRBV12-3 or TRBV12-4 with TRBJ2-3; 15 positions agree with TRBD2. The CDR3 is 18 residues long. Germline trimming cut 6 bases from V and 7 bases from J; bases unmatched to any gene: 14. CDR3 loop: CASSGLAGGPPRSNTQYF. CDR3 nucleotide sequence: TGTGCCAGCAGCGGACTAGCGGGAGGGCCCCCTCGGTCGAATACGCAGTATTTT.

On this clonotype itself: A much larger clone differs from this one at a single base, so this may be a read error. The chain links TRBV29-1 to TRBJ2-2; 7 bases map to TRBD2. V was clipped by 4 bases and J by 1 base; unmatched bases: 0. Germline V gives CDR1 SQVTM, CDR2 ANQGSEA. CDR3 size: 13 residues. Written as DNA, the CDR3 is TGCAGCGTTGTAGCGGGGAACACCGGGGAGCTGTTTTTT. This gives the protein CSVVAGNTGELFF.

V is TRBV12-3 or TRBV12-4 and J is TRBJ1-1; the match to TRBD1 covers 8 bases. The length of the CDR3 is 13 residues. J lost 3 bases, V lost 7 bases, and 4 bases had no gene match. The CDR3: CASKTGGYTEAFF. The CDR3 bases are TGTGCCAGCAAAACAGGGGGATACACTGAAGCTTTCTTT.

This clonotype was found many times. Here the CDR3 reads CASSLVGAGYEQYF. The CDR3 DNA follows: TGTGCCAGCAGTTTGGTAGGGGCTGGCTACGAGCAGTACTTC. The chain combines TRBV27 with TRBJ2-7, with D tentatively TRBD1 (5 bases). CDR1 MNHEY and CDR2 SMNVEV come from the germline V gene (reference sequence). This CDR3 is 14 amino acids long. Between the trimmed V and J ends, which lost 3 bases and 3 bases, there was a span of 12 bases.

The V and J genes are TRBV11-3 and TRBJ2-6; no definite D call. The CDR3 has 14 residues. The germline CDR1 and CDR2 sequences are SGHNT and YENEEA. With 3 bases removed from V and 4 bases from J, the gap between germline ends came to 7 bases. CDR3 DNA: TGTGCCAGCAGCTTTTATACAGGGGCCAACGTCCTGACTTTC. Its protein is CASSFYTGANVLTF.

The chain links TRBV6-2 or TRBV6-3 to TRBJ2-1, with D possibly matching TRBD2 (5 bases). Trimming removed 2 bases from V and 9 bases from J, with 14 bases in between. There are 14 residues in the CDR3. Per germline, CDR1 MNHEY and CDR2 SVGEGT. The CDR3 sequence is CASSYDYKMVEQFF. The CDR3 DNA reads as TGTGCCAGCAGTTACGACTATAAGATGGTTGAGCAGTTCTTC.

The table lists this clonotype with a few counts. The chain employs TRBV28 and TRBJ2-3, with D unclear. The CDR3 contains 13 residues. V gave up 7 bases and J gave up 2 bases, with 10 bases separating them. Germline V gene sequence: CDR1 MDHEN, CDR2 SYDVKM. The CDR3 sequence: CASMGHSTDTQYF. The CDR3 coding sequence is TGTGCCAGCATGGGCCATTCCACAGATACGCAGTATTTT.

In the case of this clonotype: A single base separates this from a much larger clone, so it may be a read error. This CDR3 is missing its conserved last phenylalanine or tryptophan, likely due to a read error. The chain couples TRBV7-9 to TRBJ2-1; TRBD1 aligns across 9 bases. Germline values: CDR1 SEHNR, CDR2 FQNEAQ (reference sequence). This CDR3 is built from 19 residues. V was pared by 5 bases and J by 4 bases, with 18 bases of the junction left unmatched. CDR3 protein: CASSSLKLTTGGRYNEQFL. As DNA, the CDR3 is TGTGCCAGCAGCAGCCTTAAACTGACAACAGGGGGCCGATACAATGAGCAGTTCCTC.